These 26 T cell receptor beta chains were sequenced from one sample in a study of graft-versus-host responses after intestinal transplantation. Sequencing was performed with immunoSEQ multiplex PCR; in TCRdb, only in-frame clones are kept and a portion is missing. The sample comprises tens of thousands of clones, roughly 89% of which are singletons, and less than 0.4% rests with the top ten. These receptors have no known antigen. This sample comprised unstimulated CD4+ T cells sorted from spleen or lymph node cells, obtained before intestinal transplant. The receptors derive from a human donor who received an intestinal transplant.

This chain connects TRBV7-2 to TRBJ2-1; D perhaps matches TRBD2 (6 bases). The CDR3 runs to 14 residues. V was shortened by 2 bases and J by 4 bases, with 9 bases between the two germline ends. From germline, CDR1 is SGHTA and CDR2 FQGNSA. This chain's CDR3 is CASSLTSRYNEQFF. The CDR3 DNA follows: TGTGCCAGCAGCTTAACTAGCAGATACAATGAGCAGTTCTTC.

The chain employs TRBV6-1 and TRBJ1-1, with D possibly being TRBD1 (6 bases). Trimming stripped 4 bases from V and 7 bases from J, with 13 bases between. The CDR3 contains 13 residues. In germline, CDR1 is MNHNS, CDR2 SASEGT. The DNA of the CDR3 is TGTGCCAGCAGTGCACAGGGAACGGGTGAAGCTTTCTTT. The encoded protein is CASSAQGTGEAFF.

The chain links TRBV27 to TRBJ1-2, with TRBD1 matching over 10 bases. The V and J ends lost 5 bases and 10 bases, in that order; junction bases with no gene match: 13. The length of the CDR3 is 15 residues. The germline V gene encodes CDR1 MNHEY and CDR2 SMNVEV (reference sequence). Here the CDR3 reads CASSPLGQGRGDYTF. The CDR3 bases are TGTGCCAGCAGTCCGTTGGGACAGGGGCGCGGGGACTACACCTTC.

This clone was picked up a small number of times. The J gene is TRBJ1-5, the V gene TRBV19; D possibly corresponds to TRBD1 (5 bases). The V and J ends lost 3 bases and 5 bases respectively, with 5 bases between them. This CDR3 comprises 12 residues. Germline V gene sequence: CDR1 LNHDA, CDR2 SQIVND (reference sequence). The CDR3 loop is CASSIRDQPQHF. CDR3 DNA: TGTGCCAGTAGTATCAGGGATCAGCCCCAGCATTTT. The complete variable domain, with remaining parts taken from reference TRBV19 and TRBJ1-5, reads DGGITQSPKYLFRKEGQNVTLSCEQNLNHDAMYWYRQDPGQGLRLIYYSQIVNDFQKGDIAEGYSVSREKKESFPLTVTSAQKNPTAFYLCASSIRDQPQHFGDGTRLSIL.

As DNA, the CDR3 is TGTGCCAGCAGCTCACATGGTAGGGTCTACGAGCAGTACTTC. Protein product: CASSSHGRVYEQYF. The chain employs TRBV5-4 and TRBJ2-7, with D uncertain. With 3 bases removed from V and 3 bases from J, the gap between germline ends came to 13 bases. The germline V gene has CDR1 SGHNT and CDR2 YYREEE (reference sequence). There are 14 residues in the CDR3.

This chain connects TRBV5-1 to TRBJ2-7; perhaps TRBD2 as D (5 bases). The CDR3 sequence is 14 residues long. With 4 bases removed from V and 7 bases from J, the gap between germline ends came to 18 bases. Germline loops: CDR1 SGHRS, CDR2 YFSETQ. The CDR3 bases are TGCGCCAGCAGCCGCGGTTCCGCGAGGGATGAGCAGTACTTC. Its translation: CASSRGSARDEQYF.

The CDR3 DNA reads as TGTGCCAGCAGCCTGGAACTGGGGGAGCAGTACTTC. It yields the protein CASSLELGEQYF. V and J are TRBV7-2 and TRBJ2-7; D ambiguous. The CDR3 totals 12 residues. The germline V gene has CDR1 SGHTA and CDR2 FQGNSA. Trimming took 5 bases from V and 7 from J, leaving 12 bases between them.

The V call is TRBV9, the J call TRBJ2-7, with a weak D call TRBD1 (5 bases). Germline lookup yields CDR1 SGDLS and CDR2 YYNGEE. The CDR3 is made up of 14 amino acids. Trimming pared 2 bases from V and 2 bases from J, leaving 11 bases between. The CDR3 loop is CASSVDPTAYEQYF. CDR3 in DNA: TGTGCCAGCAGCGTCGACCCGACAGCCTACGAGCAGTACTTC.

This chain links TRBV19 with TRBJ1-5, with D tentatively TRBD1 (6 bases). Germline V lookup: CDR1 LNHDA, CDR2 SQIVND (reference sequence). The CDR3 consists of 14 residues. V was pared by 9 bases and J by 7 bases, with 19 bases between. In DNA form, the CDR3 reads TGTGCCAGCTCCGGTAGCAGAGGGGGGCAGCCCCAGCATTTT. Its protein is CASSGSRGGQPQHF. Filled out from reference TRBV19 and TRBJ1-5, the complete variable domain reads DGGITQSPKYLFRKEGQNVTLSCEQNLNHDAMYWYRQDPGQGLRLIYYSQIVNDFQKGDIAEGYSVSREKKESFPLTVTSAQKNPTAFYLCASSGSRGGQPQHFGDGTRLSIL.

This clone has just one count. This rearrangement joins TRBV5-1 to TRBJ2-5, with D perhaps given as TRBD1 or TRBD2 (5 bases each). The CDR3 is made up of 14 amino acids. The V gene's germline CDR1 is SGHRS and CDR2 YFSETQ. Between the trimmed V and J ends, which lost 4 bases and 2 bases, there was a span of 12 bases. CDR3 amino acids: CASSTRDHQETQYF. The CDR3 region has the DNA TGCGCCAGCAGCACCCGGGACCATCAAGAGACCCAGTACTTC.

The chain uses TRBV30 and TRBJ1-2; 10 bases are a match to TRBD1. CDR3 length: 16 amino acids. The J segment lost 6 bases and the V segment lost 0 bases, leaving 10 bases of the junction unmatched. Germline-derived CDR1 and CDR2 are GTSNPN and SVGIG (reference sequence). The CDR3 here is CAWSVRPDRGIHGYTF. The CDR3 coding sequence is TGTGCCTGGAGTGTCCGACCGGACAGGGGGATCCATGGCTACACCTTC.

The chain joins TRBV6-6 to TRBJ2-5; 7 positions agree with TRBD1. The DNA end is a closer match to TRBJ2-7, so the J assignment may be wrong. The CDR3 is made up of 16 amino acids. Germline V gives CDR1 MNHNY, CDR2 SVGAGI (reference sequence). The CDR3 spells CASRTLTGDRTYEQYF. In nucleotides, the CDR3 is TGTGCCAGCAGGACCCTCACAGGGGATAGGACCTACGAGCAGTACTTC.

The chain couples TRBV5-1 to TRBJ2-1; 8 bases line up with TRBD2. This CDR3 contains 16 residues. Germline V gene sequence: CDR1 SGHRS, CDR2 YFSETQ. The V and J ends lost 4 bases and 0 bases, in that order; junction bases with no gene match: 6. CDR3 loop: CASSPTSGSSYNEQFF. For the CDR3, the DNA is TGCGCCAGCAGCCCGACGAGCGGGAGCTCCTACAATGAGCAGTTCTTC.

V usage is TRBV27 and J usage is TRBJ2-7, with a weak D call TRBD2 (5 bases). V shed 9 bases and J shed 4 bases, with 16 bases lying between them. Germline lookup yields CDR1 MNHEY and CDR2 SMNVEV (reference sequence). The CDR3 runs 13 residues. Here the CDR3 DNA reads TGTGCCAGTTCGGGATTTCCAACTTACGAGCAGTACTTC. It translates to CASSGFPTYEQYF.

The count of this clone is one. The V gene is TRBV5-1, the J gene TRBJ2-3, with 13 nucleotides matching TRBD2. The CDR3 totals 16 residues. From germline, CDR1 is SGHRS and CDR2 YFSETQ. Trimming cost V 3 bases and J 3 bases; bases outside gene matches: 4. The CDR3 region is CASSSLLAGGTDTQYF. The DNA of the CDR3 is TGCGCCAGCAGCTCCCTACTAGCGGGAGGGACAGATACGCAGTATTTT.

This sequence joins TRBV5-8 and TRBJ2-5, with 11 bases identical to TRBD2. Germline CDR1 reads SGHTS; CDR2 reads YDEGEE. Germline trimming cut 0 bases from V and 1 base from J; bases unmatched to any gene: 11. This CDR3 region has 19 residues. The CDR3 region is CASSLGIAGGPGVQETQYF. CDR3 DNA sequence: TGTGCCAGCAGCTTGGGGATAGCGGGAGGGCCGGGGGTCCAAGAGACCCAGTACTTC.

The gene calls are TRBV19 and TRBJ2-3, with 7 nucleotides matching TRBD1. V lost 6 bases, J lost 3 bases, and 6 bases stayed unmatched. Germline V CDR1 and CDR2: LNHDA, SQIVND (reference sequence). The CDR3 contains 14 residues. The CDR3 loop reads CASSQIQGTDTQYF. Here the CDR3 DNA reads TGTGCCAGTAGCCAGATACAGGGGACAGATACGCAGTATTTT.

The chain links TRBV5-4 to TRBJ1-6; D is uncertain. The CDR3 has 14 amino acids. Trimming took off 0 bases at V and 3 bases at J, with 4 bases between the two ends. Germline V gene data show CDR1 as SGHNT and CDR2 as YYREEE (reference sequence). In DNA, the CDR3 is TGTGCCAGCAGCTTGGACAGCTATAATTCACCCCTCCACTTT. It specifies CASSLDSYNSPLHF. Full variable domain (remainder filled in from reference TRBV5-4 and TRBJ1-6): ETGVTQSPTHLIKTRGQQVTLRCSSQSGHNTVSWYQQALGQGPQFIFQYYREEENGRGNFPPRFSGLQFPNYSSELNVNALELDDSALYLCASSLDSYNSPLHFGNGTRLTVT.

The genes are TRBV2 and TRBJ2-2, with D hard to call. Germline V gives CDR1 SNHLY, CDR2 FYNNEI. This CDR3 has 14 amino acids. Trimming stripped 1 base from V and 7 bases from J, with 10 bases between. The CDR3 is CASSEGGSVGELFF. The CDR3 bases are TGTGCCAGCAGTGAAGGTGGCTCAGTCGGGGAGCTGTTTTTT.

On this clone itself: One end of the junction does not line up with germline, which may come from a read error. This chain joins TRBV5-1 and TRBJ2-1; 11 bases align to TRBD1. Germline V gene sequence: CDR1 SGHRS, CDR2 YFSETQ. This CDR3 is 17 amino acids long. Here the CDR3 reads CANSLVPGTGGNNEQFF. DNA for the CDR3: TGCGCCAACAGCTTGGTACCCGGGACAGGGGGGAACAATGAGCAGTTCTTC.

The genes are TRBV28 and TRBJ1-5; no firm D call. From germline, CDR1 is MDHEN and CDR2 SYDVKM. CDR3 size: 15 residues. The V gene lost 2 bases and the J gene lost 2 bases, with 10 bases spanning the gap. The CDR3: CASSLRARGNQPQHF. The CDR3 nucleotides read TGTGCCAGCAGTTTAAGGGCACGAGGCAATCAGCCCCAGCATTTT.

The chain is built from TRBV11-2 and TRBJ1-2; a weak D match, TRBD1 (5 bases). Germline CDR1 and CDR2: SGHAT and FQNNGV. This CDR3 spans 14 amino acids. V lost 6 bases and J lost 2, with 13 bases in between. The CDR3 is CASRSLGQNYGYTF. CDR3 coding DNA: TGTGCCAGCAGGTCCTTGGGGCAGAACTATGGCTACACCTTC.

The chain links TRBV5-1 to TRBJ2-5; TRBD1 might be the D (6 bases). The germline V and J ends were trimmed by 0 bases and 4 bases, with 13 bases remaining between them. Germline-derived CDR1 and CDR2 are SGHRS and YFSETQ. This CDR3 contains 15 residues. The CDR3 DNA reads as TGCGCCAGCAGCTTGGTTCAGGGGACCGGAGAGACCCAGTACTTC. Its translation: CASSLVQGTGETQYF.

This clone was detected once. This sample includes further DNA sequences coding for the same CDR3. This chain links TRBV28 with TRBJ1-4, with 8 bases matching TRBD1. The CDR3 is made up of 14 amino acids. V lost 6 bases and J lost 5; bases outside the gene matches: 5. Germline V lookup: CDR1 MDHEN, CDR2 SYDVKM. DNA for the CDR3: TGTGCCAGCAGAACAGGGGGTGGGAATGAAAAACTGTTTTTT. This encodes CASRTGGGNEKLFF.

The V and J genes are TRBV25-1 and TRBJ2-7; 9 positions agree with TRBD1. The CDR3 consists of 15 residues. In germline, CDR1 is MGHDK, CDR2 SYGVNS. The V and J ends lost 6 bases and 4 bases, in that order; junction bases with no gene match: 10. The CDR3 DNA reads TGTGCCAGCAGGGAAACAGGGGGCGCAGGGTACGAGCAGTACTTC. As protein: CASRETGGAGYEQYF.

This clone was found a few times. The chain couples TRBV6-4 to TRBJ2-7; 14 bases are shared with TRBD2. J was trimmed by 0 bases and V by 7 bases; bases with no gene match: 5. This CDR3 is 16 amino acids long. Germline CDR1 MRHNA, CDR2 SNTAGT. DNA of the CDR3: TGTGCCAGCACGGGACTAGCGGGAGCAAGCTCCTACGAGCAGTACTTC. It yields the protein CASTGLAGASSYEQYF.